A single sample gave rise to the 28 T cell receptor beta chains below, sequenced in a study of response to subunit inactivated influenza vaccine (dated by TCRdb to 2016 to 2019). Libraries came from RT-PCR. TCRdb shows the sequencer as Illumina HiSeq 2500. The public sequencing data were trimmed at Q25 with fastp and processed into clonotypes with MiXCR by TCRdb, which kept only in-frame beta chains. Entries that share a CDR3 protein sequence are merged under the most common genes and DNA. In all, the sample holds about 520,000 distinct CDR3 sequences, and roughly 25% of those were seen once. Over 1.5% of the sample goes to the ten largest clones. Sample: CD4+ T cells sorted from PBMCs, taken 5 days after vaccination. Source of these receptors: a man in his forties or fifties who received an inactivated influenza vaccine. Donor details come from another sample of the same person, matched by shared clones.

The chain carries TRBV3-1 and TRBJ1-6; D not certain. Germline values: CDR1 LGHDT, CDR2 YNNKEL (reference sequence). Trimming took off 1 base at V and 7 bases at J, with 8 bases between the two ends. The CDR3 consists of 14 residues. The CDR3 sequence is CASSQAASNSPLHF. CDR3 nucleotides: TGTGCCAGCAGCCAAGCAGCTTCAAATTCACCCCTCCACTTT. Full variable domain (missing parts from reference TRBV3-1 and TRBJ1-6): DTAVSQTPKYLVTQMGNDKSIKCEQNLGHDTMYWYKQDSKKFLKIMFSYNNKELIINETVPNRFSPKSPDKAHLNLHINSLELGDSAVYFCASSQAASNSPLHFGNGTRLTVT.

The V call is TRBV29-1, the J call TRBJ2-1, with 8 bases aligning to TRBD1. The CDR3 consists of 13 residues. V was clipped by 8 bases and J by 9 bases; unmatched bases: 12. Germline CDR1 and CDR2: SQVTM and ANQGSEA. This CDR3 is CSTRQGRYGEQFF. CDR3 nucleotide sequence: TGCAGCACCAGACAGGGGAGGTACGGTGAGCAGTTCTTC.

CDR3 DNA: TGCAGTGCTAGAATGGAGGGTGCTTCCTACAATGAGCAGTTCTTC. Translation gives CSARMEGASYNEQFF. V is TRBV20-1 and J is TRBJ2-1; a weak D match, TRBD2 (6 bases). The V gene lost 2 bases and the J gene lost 1 base, with 12 bases spanning the gap. Per the germline V gene, CDR1 is DFQATT and CDR2 is SNEGSKA (reference sequence). There are 15 residues in the CDR3.

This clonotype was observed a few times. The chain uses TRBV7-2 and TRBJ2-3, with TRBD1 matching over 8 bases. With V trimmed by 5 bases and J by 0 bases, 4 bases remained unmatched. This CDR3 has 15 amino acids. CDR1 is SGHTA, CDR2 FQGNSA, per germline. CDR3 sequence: CASSPRQGSTDTQYF. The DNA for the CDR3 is TGTGCCAGCAGCCCCAGACAGGGGAGCACAGATACGCAGTATTTT.

The chain's CDR3 is CASSPLAVDEKLFF. CDR3 in DNA: TGTGCCAGCAGCCCCCTTGCGGTCGATGAAAAACTGTTTTTT. The chain joins TRBV4-2 to TRBJ1-4; D is ambiguous. Germline V CDR1 and CDR2: LGHNA, YNFKEQ. V lost 4 bases to trimming and J lost 6 bases, with 12 bases between them. The CDR3 is made up of 14 amino acids.

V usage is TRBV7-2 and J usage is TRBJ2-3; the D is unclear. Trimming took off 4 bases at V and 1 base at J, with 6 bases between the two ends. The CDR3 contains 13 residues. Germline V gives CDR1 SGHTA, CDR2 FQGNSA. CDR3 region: CASSSARTDTQYF. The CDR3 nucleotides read TGTGCCAGCAGCTCTGCCCGCACAGATACGCAGTATTTT.

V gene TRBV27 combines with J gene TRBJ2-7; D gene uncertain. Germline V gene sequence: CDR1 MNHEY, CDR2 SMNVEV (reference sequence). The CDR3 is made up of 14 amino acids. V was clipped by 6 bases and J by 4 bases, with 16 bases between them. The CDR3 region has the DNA TGTGCCAGCAGGAAGACCGGCCTAGTTTACGAGCAGTACTTC. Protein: CASRKTGLVYEQYF.

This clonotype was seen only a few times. CDR3: CASSTGTSKPYEQYF. The CDR3 DNA is TGCGCCAGCAGCACGGGGACTAGCAAGCCCTACGAGCAGTACTTC. This chain connects TRBV5-1 to TRBJ2-7; TRBD2 matches at 9 bases. CDR1 SGHRS and CDR2 YFSETQ come from the germline V gene. This CDR3 has 15 residues. The V and J ends lost 4 bases and 2 bases, in that order; junction bases with no gene match: 7.

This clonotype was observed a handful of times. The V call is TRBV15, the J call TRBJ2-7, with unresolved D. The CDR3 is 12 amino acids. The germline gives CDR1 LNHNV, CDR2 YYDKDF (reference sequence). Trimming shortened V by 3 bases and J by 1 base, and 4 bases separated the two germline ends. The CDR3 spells CATSRGSYEQYF. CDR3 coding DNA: TGTGCCACCAGCAGGGGGTCCTACGAGCAGTACTTC. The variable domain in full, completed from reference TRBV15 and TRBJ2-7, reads DAMVIQNPRYQVTQFGKPVTLSCSQTLNHNVMYWYQQKSSQAPKLLFHYYDKDFNNEADTPDNFQSRRPNTSFCFLDIRSPGLGDTAMYLCATSRGSYEQYFGPGTRLTVT.

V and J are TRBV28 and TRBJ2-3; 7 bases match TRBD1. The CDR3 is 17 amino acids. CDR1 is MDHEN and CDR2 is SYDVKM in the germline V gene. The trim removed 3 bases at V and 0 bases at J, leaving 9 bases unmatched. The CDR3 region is CASSFVQGLSSTDTQYF. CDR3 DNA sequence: TGTGCCAGCAGTTTTGTACAGGGGTTATCTAGCACAGATACGCAGTATTTT.

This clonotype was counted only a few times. CDR3 amino acids: CASSLGTGSYGYTF. The CDR3 DNA is TGTGCCAGCAGTTTAGGTACAGGGAGCTATGGCTACACCTTC. The chain uses TRBV12-3 or TRBV12-4 and TRBJ1-2, with D perhaps matching TRBD1 (6 bases). Deletions cut 1 base from V and 4 bases from J, with 10 bases between. This CDR3 region has 14 residues.

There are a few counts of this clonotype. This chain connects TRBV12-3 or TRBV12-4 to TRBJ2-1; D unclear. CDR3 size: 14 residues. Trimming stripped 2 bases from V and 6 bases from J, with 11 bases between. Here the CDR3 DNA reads TGTGCCAGCAGTTTAAGTCAGTACGGCAATGAGCAGTTCTTC. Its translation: CASSLSQYGNEQFF.

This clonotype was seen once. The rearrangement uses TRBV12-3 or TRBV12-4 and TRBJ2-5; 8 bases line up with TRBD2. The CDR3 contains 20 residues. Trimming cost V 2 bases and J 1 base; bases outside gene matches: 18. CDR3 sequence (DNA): TGTGCCAGCAGTTTAACGGGGGGGAGGTATATCCCAACGTCCCAAGAGACCCAGTACTTC. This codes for CASSLTGGRYIPTSQETQYF.

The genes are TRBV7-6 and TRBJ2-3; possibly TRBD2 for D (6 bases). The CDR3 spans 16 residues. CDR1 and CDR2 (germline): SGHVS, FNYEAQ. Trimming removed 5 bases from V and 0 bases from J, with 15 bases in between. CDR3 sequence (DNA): TGTGCCAGCAGCCCGGGAGTAAGCAGGAGCACAGATACGCAGTATTTT. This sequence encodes CASSPGVSRSTDTQYF.

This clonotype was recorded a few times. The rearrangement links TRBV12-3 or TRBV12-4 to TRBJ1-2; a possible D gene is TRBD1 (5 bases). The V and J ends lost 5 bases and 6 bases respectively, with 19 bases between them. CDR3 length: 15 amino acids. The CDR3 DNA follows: TGTGCCAGCAGTCTGACTCGGGACCCTCAGGATGGCTACACCTTC. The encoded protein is CASSLTRDPQDGYTF.

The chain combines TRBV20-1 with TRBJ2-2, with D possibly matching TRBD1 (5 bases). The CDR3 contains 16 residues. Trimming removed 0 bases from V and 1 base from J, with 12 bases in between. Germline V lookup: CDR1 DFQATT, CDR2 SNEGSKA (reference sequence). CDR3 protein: CSARDQRGGNTGELFF. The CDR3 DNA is TGCAGTGCTAGAGATCAAAGGGGCGGGAACACCGGGGAGCTGTTTTTT.

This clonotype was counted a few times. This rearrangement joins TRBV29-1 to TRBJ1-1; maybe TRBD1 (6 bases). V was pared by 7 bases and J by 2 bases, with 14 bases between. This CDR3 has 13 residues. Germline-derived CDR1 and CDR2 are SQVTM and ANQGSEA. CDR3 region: CSAGGHYNTEAFF. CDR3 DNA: TGCAGCGCTGGGGGCCATTATAACACTGAAGCTTTCTTT.

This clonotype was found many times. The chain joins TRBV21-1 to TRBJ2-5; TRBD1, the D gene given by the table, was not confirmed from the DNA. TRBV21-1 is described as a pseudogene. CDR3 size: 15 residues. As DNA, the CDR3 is TGTGCCAGCAGCAAAGGGGACAGGGGAGAAGAGACCCAGTACTTC. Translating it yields CASSKGDRGEETQYF.

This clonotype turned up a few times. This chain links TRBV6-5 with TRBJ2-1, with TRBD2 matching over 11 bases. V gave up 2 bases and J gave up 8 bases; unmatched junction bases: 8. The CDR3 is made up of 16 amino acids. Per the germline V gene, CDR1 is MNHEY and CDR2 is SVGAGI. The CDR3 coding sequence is TGTGCCAGCAGTTACACACCTAGCGGGAGGAGTTATGAGCAGTTCTTC. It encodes CASSYTPSGRSYEQFF.

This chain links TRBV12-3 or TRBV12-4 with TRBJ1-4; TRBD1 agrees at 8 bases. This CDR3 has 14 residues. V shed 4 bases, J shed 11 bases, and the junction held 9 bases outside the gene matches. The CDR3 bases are TGTGCCAGCAGTTCCTACAGGGGGTCGGGGAAACTGTTTTTT. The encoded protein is CASSSYRGSGKLFF.

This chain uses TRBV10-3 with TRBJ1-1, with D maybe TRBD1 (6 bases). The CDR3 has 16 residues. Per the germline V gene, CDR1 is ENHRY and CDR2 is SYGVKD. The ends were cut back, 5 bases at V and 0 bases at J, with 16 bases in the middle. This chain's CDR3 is CAISPRDTGMNTEAFF. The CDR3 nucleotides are TGTGCCATCAGTCCCCGGGACACCGGAATGAACACTGAAGCTTTCTTT.

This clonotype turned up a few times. The CDR3 DNA is TGTGCCACTCGGAGCGGGGGCACAGATACGCAGTATTTT. Residues: CATRSGGTDTQYF. The J gene is TRBJ2-3, the V gene TRBV10-3; 7 bases map to TRBD2. V lost 10 bases to trimming and J lost 1 base; unmatched junction nucleotides: 5. The CDR3 runs 13 residues. Per germline, CDR1 ENHRY and CDR2 SYGVKD.

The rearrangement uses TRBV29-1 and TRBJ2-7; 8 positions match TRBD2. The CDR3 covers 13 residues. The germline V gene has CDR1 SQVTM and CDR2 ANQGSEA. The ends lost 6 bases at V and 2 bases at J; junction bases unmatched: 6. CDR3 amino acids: CSVPGLAAYEQYF. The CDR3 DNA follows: TGCAGCGTGCCAGGACTAGCTGCCTACGAGCAGTACTTC.

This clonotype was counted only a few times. CDR3 DNA sequence: TGTGCCAGCAGCTTACGACAGGGAGTGTTCGAGACCCAGTACTTC. Its protein product is CASSLRQGVFETQYF. The chain employs TRBV7-9 and TRBJ2-5, with TRBD1 matching 7 bases. Germline CDR1 is SEHNR and CDR2 is FQNEAQ (reference sequence). The CDR3 length is 15 residues. V lost 2 bases, J lost 5 bases, and 8 bases stayed unmatched.

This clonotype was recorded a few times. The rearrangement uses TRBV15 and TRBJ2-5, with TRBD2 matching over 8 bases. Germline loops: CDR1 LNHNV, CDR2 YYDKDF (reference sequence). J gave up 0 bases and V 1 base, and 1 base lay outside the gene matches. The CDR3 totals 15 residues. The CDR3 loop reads CATSRAGGNQETQYF. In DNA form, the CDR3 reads TGTGCCACCAGCAGAGCGGGGGGGAACCAAGAGACCCAGTACTTC.

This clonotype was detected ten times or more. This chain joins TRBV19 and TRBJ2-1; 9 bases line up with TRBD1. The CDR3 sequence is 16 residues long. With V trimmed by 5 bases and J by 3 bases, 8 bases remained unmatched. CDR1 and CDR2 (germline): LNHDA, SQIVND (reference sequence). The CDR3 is CASSPTGTGHYNEQFF. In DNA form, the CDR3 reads TGTGCCAGTAGTCCGACCGGGACAGGGCACTACAATGAGCAGTTCTTC.

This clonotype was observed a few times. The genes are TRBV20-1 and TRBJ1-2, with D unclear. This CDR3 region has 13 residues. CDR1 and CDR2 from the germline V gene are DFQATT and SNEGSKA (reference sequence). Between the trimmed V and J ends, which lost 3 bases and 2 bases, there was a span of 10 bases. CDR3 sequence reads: CSASVRENYGYTF. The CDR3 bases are TGCAGTGCTAGCGTGAGAGAAAACTATGGCTACACCTTC.

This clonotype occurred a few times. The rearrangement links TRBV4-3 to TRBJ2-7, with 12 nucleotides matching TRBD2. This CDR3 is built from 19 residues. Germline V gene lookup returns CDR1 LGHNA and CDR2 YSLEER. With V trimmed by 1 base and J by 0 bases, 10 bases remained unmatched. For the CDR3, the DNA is TGCGCCAGCAGCCAAGTGAGACTAGCGGGAGACCCGAGCTCCTACGAGCAGTACTTC. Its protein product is CASSQVRLAGDPSSYEQYF.